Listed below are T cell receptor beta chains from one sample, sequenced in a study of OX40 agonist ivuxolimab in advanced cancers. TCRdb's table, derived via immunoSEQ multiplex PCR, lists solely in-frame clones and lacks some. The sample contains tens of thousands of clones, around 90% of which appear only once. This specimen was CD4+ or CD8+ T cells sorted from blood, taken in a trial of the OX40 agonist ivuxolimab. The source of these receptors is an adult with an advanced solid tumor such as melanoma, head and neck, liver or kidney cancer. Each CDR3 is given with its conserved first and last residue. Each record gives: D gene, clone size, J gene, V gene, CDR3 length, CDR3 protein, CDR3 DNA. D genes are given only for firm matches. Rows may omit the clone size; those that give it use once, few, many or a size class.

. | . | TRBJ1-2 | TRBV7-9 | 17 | CASSLHTGPPRDYGYTF | TGTGCCAGCAGCCTCCATACAGGGCCTCCGAGGGACTATGGCTACACCTTC
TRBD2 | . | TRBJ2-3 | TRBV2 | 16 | CASSQSSGGRTDTQYF | TGTGCCAGCAGTCAGTCTAGCGGGGGCCGAACAGATACGCAGTATTTT
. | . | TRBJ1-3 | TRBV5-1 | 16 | CASSLEPVASGNTIYF | TGCGCCAGCAGCTTGGAACCCGTTGCCTCTGGAAACACCATATATTTT
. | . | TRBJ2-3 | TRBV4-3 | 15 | CASSRDGTSTDTQYF | TGCGCCAGCAGTCGGGACGGTACTAGCACAGATACGCAGTATTTT
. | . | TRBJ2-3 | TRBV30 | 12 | CAWIPGLDTQYF | TGTGCCTGGATCCCGGGGCTAGATACGCAGTATTTT
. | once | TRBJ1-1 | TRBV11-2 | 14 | CASSLVEGVAEAFF | TGTGCCAGCAGCTTAGTTGAGGGGGTGGCTGAAGCTTTCTTT
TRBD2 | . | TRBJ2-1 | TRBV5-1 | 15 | CASSLGLADYNEQFF | TGCGCCAGCAGCTTAGGACTAGCGGACTACAATGAGCAGTTCTTC
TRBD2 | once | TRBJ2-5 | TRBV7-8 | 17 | CASSPLPFSGSTETQYF | TGTGCCAGCAGCCCCCTCCCCTTTAGCGGGAGTACCGAGACCCAGTACTTC
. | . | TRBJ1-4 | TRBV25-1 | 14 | CASSVGPPREKLFF | TGTGCCAGCAGTGTGGGGCCTCCAAGGGAAAAACTGTTTTTT
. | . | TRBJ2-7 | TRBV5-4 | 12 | CASSLGVYEQYF | TGTGCCAGCAGCTTGGGAGTCTACGAGCAGTACTTC
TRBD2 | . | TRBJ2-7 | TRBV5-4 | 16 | CASSAATSGSTHEQYF | TGTGCCAGCAGCGCGGCGACTAGCGGGAGTACCCACGAGCAGTACTTC
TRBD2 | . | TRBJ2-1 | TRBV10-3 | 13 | CAIRTSGSYEQFF | TGTGCCATCAGGACTAGCGGGAGCTATGAGCAGTTCTTC
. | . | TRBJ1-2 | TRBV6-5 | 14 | CASLGTPSNYGYTF | TGTGCCTCGTTAGGGACGCCCTCCAACTATGGCTACACCTTC
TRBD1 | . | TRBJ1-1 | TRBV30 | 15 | CAWSTTGRGLTEAFF | TGTGCCTGGAGTACCACCGGCAGGGGGCTTACTGAAGCTTTCTTT
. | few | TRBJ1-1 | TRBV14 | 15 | CASSFSSESGRRAFF | TGTGCCAGCAGCTTCTCGTCTGAGTCAGGGCGCCGAGCTTTCTTT
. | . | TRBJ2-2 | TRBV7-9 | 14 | CASSLSAGRGELFF | TGTGCCAGCAGCTTATCCGCGGGTCGTGGGGAGCTGTTTTTT
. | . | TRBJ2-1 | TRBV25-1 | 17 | CASSERTGLGWGNEQFF | TGTGCCAGCAGTGAACGTACGGGGCTCGGGTGGGGCAATGAGCAGTTCTTC
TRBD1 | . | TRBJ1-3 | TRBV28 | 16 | CASTQAPGQVKNTIYF | TGTGCCAGCACCCAAGCCCCGGGACAGGTGAAAAACACCATATATTTT
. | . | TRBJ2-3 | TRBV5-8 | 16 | CASSLGGRTSTDTQYF | TGTGCCAGCAGCCTGGGGGGGCGGACAAGCACAGATACGCAGTATTTT
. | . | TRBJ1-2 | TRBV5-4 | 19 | CASSRPTGTAPEWVHGYTF | TGTGCCAGCAGCCGACCAACCGGGACCGCCCCGGAGTGGGTGCATGGCTACACCTTC
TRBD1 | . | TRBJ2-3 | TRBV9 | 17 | CASSARQGGMSTDTQYF | TGTGCCAGCAGCGCCCGACAGGGGGGGATGAGCACAGATACGCAGTATTTT
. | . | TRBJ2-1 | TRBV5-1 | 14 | CASSWGTGSNEQFF | TGCGCCAGCAGCTGGGGGACTGGATCCAATGAGCAGTTCTTC
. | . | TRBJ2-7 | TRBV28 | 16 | CASSSGAPGLDYEQYF | TGTGCCAGCAGTTCAGGAGCGCCGGGACTCGACTACGAGCAGTACTTC
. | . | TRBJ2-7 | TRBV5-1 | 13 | CASSSNYVYEQYF | TGCGCCAGCAGTTCGAATTACGTATACGAGCAGTACTTC
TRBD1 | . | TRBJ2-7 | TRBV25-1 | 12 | CASTDRGNEQYF | TGTGCCAGCACTGACAGGGGCAACGAGCAGTACTTC
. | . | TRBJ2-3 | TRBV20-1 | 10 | CSASQGTQYF | TGCAGTGCTAGCCAGGGAACGCAGTATTTT
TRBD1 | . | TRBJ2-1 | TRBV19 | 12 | CASSSGGNEQFF | TGTGCCAGTAGTTCAGGGGGTAATGAGCAGTTCTTC
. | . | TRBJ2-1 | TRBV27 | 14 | CASKVVNGRNEQFF | TGTGCCAGCAAGGTAGTGAATGGTCGCAATGAGCAGTTCTTC
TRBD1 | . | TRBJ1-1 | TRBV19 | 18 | CASSALPGGPLSHTEAFF | TGTGCCAGTAGTGCCTTGCCAGGGGGCCCTCTTAGTCACACTGAAGCTTTCTTT
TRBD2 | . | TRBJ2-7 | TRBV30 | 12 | CAGGTGGSEQYF | TGTGCCGGCGGGACCGGGGGGAGCGAGCAGTACTTC
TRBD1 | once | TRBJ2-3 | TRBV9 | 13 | CASSLETGGTQYF | TGTGCCAGCAGCCTAGAGACAGGGGGTACGCAGTATTTT
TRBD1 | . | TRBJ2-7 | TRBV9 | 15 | CASSVGQLSSYEQYF | TGTGCCAGCAGCGTGGGACAGCTTAGCTCCTACGAGCAGTACTTC
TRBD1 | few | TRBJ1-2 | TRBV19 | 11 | CARGGACGYTF | TGTGCCAGAGGGGGCGCCTGTGGCTACACCTTC
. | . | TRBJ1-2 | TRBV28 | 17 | CASRVHPGGGFNYGYTF | TGTGCCAGCCGAGTACACCCGGGAGGCGGCTTTAACTATGGCTACACCTTC
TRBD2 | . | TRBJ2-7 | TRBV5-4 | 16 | CASSSGLAGGPTEQYF | TGTGCCAGCAGCTCCGGACTAGCGGGAGGGCCGACCGAGCAGTACTTC
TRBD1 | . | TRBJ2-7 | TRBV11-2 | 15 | CASRHTGQGASEQYF | TGTGCCAGCAGACATACGGGACAGGGGGCCTCCGAGCAGTACTTC
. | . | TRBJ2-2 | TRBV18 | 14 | CASSPLTSTGELFF | TGTGCCAGCTCACCGCTGACGTCCACCGGGGAGCTGTTTTTT
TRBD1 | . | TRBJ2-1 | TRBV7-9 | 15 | CASSLWDRSVSEQFF | TGTGCCAGCAGCTTATGGGACAGGTCTGTTTCAGAGCAGTTCTTC
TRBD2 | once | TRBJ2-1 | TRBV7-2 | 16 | CASSVLAGLAGDEQFF | TGTGCCAGCTCGGTCCTTGCTGGGCTAGCGGGCGATGAGCAGTTCTTC
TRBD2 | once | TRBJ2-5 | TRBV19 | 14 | CASSSGRAQETQYF | TGTGCCAGTAGTTCCGGGAGGGCCCAAGAGACCCAGTACTTC
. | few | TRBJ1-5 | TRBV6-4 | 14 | CASSPSQGNQPQHF | TGTGCCAGCAGTCCCTCACAGGGTAACCAGCCCCAGCATTTT
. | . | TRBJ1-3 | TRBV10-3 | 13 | CAISEGAGNTIYF | TGTGCCATCAGTGAAGGGGCTGGAAACACCATATATTTT
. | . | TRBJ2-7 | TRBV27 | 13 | CASSLGTRVEQYF | TGTGCCAGCAGTTTGGGAACCCGTGTGGAGCAGTACTTC
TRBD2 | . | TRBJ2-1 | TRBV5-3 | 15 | CASSLRGLESNEQFF | TGTGCCAGCAGCTTGAGGGGACTAGAATCCAATGAGCAGTTCTTC
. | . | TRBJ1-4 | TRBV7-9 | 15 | CASSDQGVGIEKLFF | TGTGCCAGCAGCGATCAAGGGGTAGGGATTGAAAAACTGTTTTTT
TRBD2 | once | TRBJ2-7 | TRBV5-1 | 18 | CASRPGGTSGRAVDEQYF | TGCGCCAGCAGGCCTGGCGGGACCAGCGGGAGGGCCGTCGACGAGCAGTACTTC
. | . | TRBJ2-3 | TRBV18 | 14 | CASSPSGTADTQYF | TGTGCCAGCTCACCCTCGGGCACGGCAGATACGCAGTATTTT
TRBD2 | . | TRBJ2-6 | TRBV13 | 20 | CASSLVPGLAGGAGANVLTF | TGTGCCAGCAGCCTAGTGCCGGGACTAGCGGGAGGGGCTGGGGCCAACGTCCTGACTTTC
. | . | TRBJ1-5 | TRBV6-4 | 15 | CASPIRARWNQPQHF | TGTGCCAGCCCAATCCGGGCTAGGTGGAATCAGCCCCAGCATTTT